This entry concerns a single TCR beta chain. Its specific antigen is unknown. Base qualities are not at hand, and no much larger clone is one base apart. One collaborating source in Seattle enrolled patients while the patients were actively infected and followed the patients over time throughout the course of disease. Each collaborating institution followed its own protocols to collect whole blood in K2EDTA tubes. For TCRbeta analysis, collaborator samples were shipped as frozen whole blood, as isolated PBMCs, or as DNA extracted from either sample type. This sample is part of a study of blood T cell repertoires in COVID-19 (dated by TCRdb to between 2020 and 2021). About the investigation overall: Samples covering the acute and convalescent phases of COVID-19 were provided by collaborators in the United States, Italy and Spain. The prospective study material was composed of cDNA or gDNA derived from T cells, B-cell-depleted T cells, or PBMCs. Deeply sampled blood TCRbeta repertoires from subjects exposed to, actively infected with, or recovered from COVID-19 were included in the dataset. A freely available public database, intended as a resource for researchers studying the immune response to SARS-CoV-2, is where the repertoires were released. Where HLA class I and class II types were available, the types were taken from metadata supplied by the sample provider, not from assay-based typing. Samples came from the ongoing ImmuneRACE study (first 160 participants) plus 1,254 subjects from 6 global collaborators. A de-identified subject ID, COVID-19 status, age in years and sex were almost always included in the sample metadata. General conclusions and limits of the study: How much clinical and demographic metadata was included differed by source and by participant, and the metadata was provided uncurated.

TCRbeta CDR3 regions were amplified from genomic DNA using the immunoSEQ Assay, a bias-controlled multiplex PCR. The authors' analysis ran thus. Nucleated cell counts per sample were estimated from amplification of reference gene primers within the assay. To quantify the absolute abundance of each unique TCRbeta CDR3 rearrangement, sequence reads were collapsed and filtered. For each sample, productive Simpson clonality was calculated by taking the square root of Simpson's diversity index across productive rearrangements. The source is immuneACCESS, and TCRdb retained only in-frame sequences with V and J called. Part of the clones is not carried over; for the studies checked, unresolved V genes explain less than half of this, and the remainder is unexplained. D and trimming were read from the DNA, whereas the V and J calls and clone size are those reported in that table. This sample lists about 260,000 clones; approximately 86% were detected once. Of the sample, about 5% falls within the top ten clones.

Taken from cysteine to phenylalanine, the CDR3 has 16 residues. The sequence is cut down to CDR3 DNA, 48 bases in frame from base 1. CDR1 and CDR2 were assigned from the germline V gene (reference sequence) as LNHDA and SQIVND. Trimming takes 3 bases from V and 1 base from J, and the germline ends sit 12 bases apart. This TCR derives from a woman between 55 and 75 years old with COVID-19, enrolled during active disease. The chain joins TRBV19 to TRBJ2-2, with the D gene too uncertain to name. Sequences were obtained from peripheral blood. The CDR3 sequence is CASSILSAGNTGELFF. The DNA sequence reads TGTGCCAGTAGTATTTTATCCGCAGGGAACACCGGGGAGCTGTTTTTT.